The entry below gives a single T cell receptor (beta chain) sequence along with its context. This specimen belongs to a study of blood T cell repertoires in COVID-19. Study summary: Acute and convalescent COVID-19 specimens originated in the United States, Italy and Spain. Nucleic acid was either cDNA or gDNA, and it came from T cells, B-cell-depleted T cells, or PBMCs.

This CDR3 spans 15 amino acids. Germline trimming cut 2 bases from V and 0 bases from J; bases unmatched to any gene: 2. Germline assignment: CDR1 SGHAT and CDR2 FQNNGV. Original analysis: Amplification with reference gene primers provided the estimates of nucleated cell counts. The assay was immunoSEQ multiplex PCR, and TCRdb's table has in-frame clones only and misses some. D and trimming were read from the DNA, whereas the V and J calls and clone size are those reported in that table. The sample has 100,000 to 130,000 clones, roughly 88% seen once. Sequencing used peripheral blood. This receptor was taken from a human donor in a cohort sampled during active COVID-19. V is TRBV11-2 and J is TRBJ1-1; 8 bases are shared with TRBD1. The chain's CDR3 is CASSLMTGVNTEAFF. Here the CDR3 DNA reads TGTGCCAGCAGCTTAATGACAGGGGTGAACACTGAAGCTTTCTTT.